The rows below give T cell receptor beta chains drawn from one sample of a study of T cells in localized non-small cell lung cancer. TCRdb's copy holds only in-frame clones and misses some; the assay was immunoSEQ multiplex PCR. The sample records 14,000 or so clones, about 92% being singletons. Sample: peripheral blood mononuclear cells, taken before any cancer treatment. Receptor source: a man aged 40 to 69 with stage III lung adenocarcinoma. Each CDR3 is given with its conserved first and last residue. Fields, in order: D gene, J gene, clone size, V gene, CDR3 protein, CDR3 DNA. The D gene is left open where the match is weak. The size entry is marked missing in some rows and otherwise reads once, few, many or a size class.

>TRBD1|TRBJ1-3|-|TRBV9
CASSVQGGTMAGNTIYF
TGTGCCAGCAGCGTTCAGGGGGGGACGATGGCTGGAAACACCATATATTTT
>TRBD1|TRBJ1-4|few|TRBV4-2
CASSQDVRGRGVTNEKLFF
TGTGCCAGCAGCCAAGATGTCAGGGGGCGAGGTGTCACTAATGAAAAACTGTTTTTT
>-|TRBJ2-7|-|TRBV28
CASRSGTVTPEQYF
TGTGCCAGCAGATCCGGGACCGTAACTCCCGAGCAGTACTTC
>-|TRBJ2-3|-|TRBV19
CASSPQGTFRTDTQYF
TGTGCCAGTAGTCCCCAAGGGACCTTCCGCACAGATACGCAGTATTTT
>-|TRBJ1-3|-|TRBV28
CASSLGRISGNTIYF
TGTGCCAGCAGTCTTGGACGGATCTCTGGAAACACCATATATTTT
>-|TRBJ1-5|-|TRBV27
CASRRGDDQPQHF
TGTGCCAGCAGGAGGGGGGACGATCAGCCCCAGCATTTT
>-|TRBJ2-7|-|TRBV7-9
CASSLVSYEQYF
TGTGCCAGCAGCTTAGTCAGCTACGAGCAGTACTTC
>-|TRBJ2-7|-|TRBV5-4
CASSPTQGSEQYF
TGTGCCAGCAGCCCGACCCAGGGTAGCGAGCAGTACTTC
>-|TRBJ2-1|-|TRBV7-6
CASSVSNEQFF
TGTGCCAGCAGCGTAAGCAATGAGCAGTTCTTC
>-|TRBJ2-7|-|TRBV12-5
CASGLVGNVARAYEQYF
TGTGCTAGTGGTTTGGTGGGAAACGTCGCGAGGGCCTACGAGCAGTACTTC
>-|TRBJ1-5|-|TRBV7-9
CASSLSDTLQPQHF
TGTGCCAGCAGCCTCAGCGATACCTTACAGCCCCAGCATTTT
>TRBD2|TRBJ2-1|-|TRBV7-9
CASSLQRGLAGTNEQFF
TGTGCCAGCAGCTTACAGCGAGGTCTAGCGGGAACCAATGAGCAGTTCTTC
>TRBD1|TRBJ2-1|-|TRBV4-1
CASRQGQGRLDEQFF
TGCGCCAGCAGACAAGGACAGGGAAGATTGGATGAGCAGTTCTTC
>-|TRBJ2-5|once|TRBV30
CAWSVLGETQYF
TGTGCCTGGAGTGTACTTGGGGAGACCCAGTACTTC
>-|TRBJ1-1|-|TRBV25-1
CASSEGMLHEAFF
TGTGCCAGCAGTGAAGGTATGTTGCATGAAGCTTTCTTT
>-|TRBJ2-2|-|TRBV7-9
CASSSTPGLSGELFF
TGTGCCAGCAGCTCTACACCAGGGTTGTCCGGGGAGCTGTTTTTT
>TRBD1|TRBJ1-1|-|TRBV7-9
CASSFTGVEAFF
TGTGCCAGCAGCTTTACAGGGGTTGAAGCTTTCTTT
>-|TRBJ2-7|-|TRBV11-2
CASSLGTSYEQYF
TGTGCCAGCAGCTTAGGCACCTCCTACGAGCAGTACTTC
>-|TRBJ1-2|-|TRBV28
CASSLSGNYGYTF
TGTGCCAGCAGTTTATCCGGGAACTATGGCTACACCTTC
>TRBD1|TRBJ2-7|-|TRBV27
CASSFPRHGTGGFYEQYF
TGTGCCAGCAGTTTCCCCCGGCACGGGACAGGGGGTTTTTACGAGCAGTACTTC
>-|TRBJ1-2|-|TRBV4-2
CASSQELAQSYYGYTF
TGTGCCAGCAGCCAAGAACTGGCTCAGAGTTACTATGGCTACACCTTC
>-|TRBJ2-1|-|TRBV11-2
CASSLADEQFF
TGTGCCAGCAGCTTGGCGGATGAGCAGTTCTTC
>TRBD2|TRBJ2-5|-|TRBV29-1
CSVSGSNGETQYF
TGCAGCGTTAGCGGGAGTAATGGAGAGACCCAGTACTTC
>-|TRBJ1-2|-|TRBV5-1
CASSFPLDGTNYGYTF
TGCGCCAGCAGCTTCCCCCTGGACGGAACTAACTATGGCTACACCTTC
>-|TRBJ1-1|few|TRBV5-6
CASSHISENTEAFF
TGTGCCAGCAGCCACATTAGTGAGAACACTGAAGCTTTCTTT
>TRBD2|TRBJ2-1|-|TRBV5-1
CASSYGLANVLSSYNEQFF
TGCGCCAGCAGCTATGGACTAGCGAACGTCCTTAGCTCCTACAATGAGCAGTTCTTC
>-|TRBJ2-7|-|TRBV4-2
CASSQEALRREQYF
TGTGCCAGCAGCCAAGAAGCCTTAAGGCGGGAGCAGTACTTC
>-|TRBJ2-1|once|TRBV4-1
CASSQEGSPGLHPVGQFF
TGCGCCAGCAGCCAAGAGGGGAGTCCGGGTCTTCATCCCGTTGGGCAGTTCTTC
>-|TRBJ1-2|-|TRBV20-1
CSAEGGGGYTF
TGCAGTGCTGAAGGTGGGGGGGGCTACACCTTC
>-|TRBJ2-2|-|TRBV28
CASSLYSRGELFF
TGTGCCAGCAGTTTATATAGTCGCGGGGAGCTGTTTTTT
>-|TRBJ2-3|-|TRBV28
CASSSGTLLADTQYF
TGTGCCAGCAGTTCCGGGACCCTCTTGGCAGATACGCAGTATTTT
>TRBD1|TRBJ1-6|-|TRBV9
CASSPLDRGNSPLHF
TGTGCCAGCAGCCCCCTGGACAGGGGTAATTCACCCCTCCACTTT
>-|TRBJ2-2|-|TRBV5-1
CASSPLEGVTGELFF
TGCGCCAGCAGCCCACTTGAGGGGGTCACCGGGGAGCTGTTTTTT
>-|TRBJ2-7|-|TRBV2
CASSLDGTYEQYF
TGTGCCAGCAGCCTGGACGGGACCTACGAGCAGTACTTC
>-|TRBJ2-2|-|TRBV6-5
CASYPHIHTGELFF
TGTGCCAGCTATCCGCATATTCACACCGGGGAGCTGTTTTTT
>-|TRBJ1-1|-|TRBV6-5
CASSYGRKNTEAFF
TGTGCCAGCAGTTACGGGCGGAAGAACACTGAAGCTTTCTTT
>-|TRBJ1-4|-|TRBV2
CASSEAGRSKLFF
TGTGCCAGCAGTGAAGCTGGGCGATCGAAACTGTTTTTT
>-|TRBJ1-2|-|TRBV5-1
CASSLAGIDGYTF
TGCGCCAGCAGCTTGGCAGGGATCGACGGCTACACCTTC
>TRBD2|TRBJ2-3|-|TRBV13
CASSWTSGRDTQYF
TGTGCCAGCAGCTGGACTAGCGGGAGAGATACGCAGTATTTT
>-|TRBJ2-3|-|TRBV10-3
CAITKKGQFECTDTQYF
TGTGCCATTACTAAAAAGGGCCAGTTCGAATGCACAGATACGCAGTATTTT
>-|TRBJ2-7|-|TRBV28
CASSRGPGSYYEQYF
TGTGCCAGCAGTCGCGGCCCGGGTAGTTACTACGAGCAGTACTTC
>TRBD1|TRBJ2-7|-|TRBV6-1
CASSEGQWRSDEQYF
TGTGCCAGCAGTGAGGGACAGTGGCGCTCCGACGAGCAGTACTTC
>TRBD1|TRBJ2-7|-|TRBV7-9
CASSLDVGGTYEQYF
TGTGCCAGCAGCTTAGATGTAGGGGGCACCTACGAGCAGTACTTC